Shown below are 25 T cell receptor beta chains from a single sample sequenced in a study of blood T cell repertoires in COVID-19. Only in-frame clones appear in the TCRdb table, and some are missing; sequencing was by immunoSEQ multiplex PCR. The sample yields a few hundred thousand clones, 75% to 85% seen once. Sequencing was performed on PBMCs or T cells enriched from blood (not recorded which). These receptor sequences come from a man aged 25 to 45 with acute COVID-19.

This clone is a singleton in its sample. This chain links TRBV11-2 with TRBJ2-7; maybe TRBD1 (6 bases). Germline CDR1 SGHAT, CDR2 FQNNGV. CDR3 length equals 12 residues. Trimming took off 7 bases at V and 3 bases at J, with 10 bases between the two ends. DNA of the CDR3: TGTGCCAGCAACACAGGGAGCTACGAGCAGTACTTC. This sequence encodes CASNTGSYEQYF.

The V call is TRBV2, the J call TRBJ2-7; 8 nucleotides match TRBD1. The CDR3 extends over 14 amino acids. Trimming removed 7 bases from V and 5 bases from J; junction bases left unmatched: 10. Germline CDR1 and CDR2: SNHLY and FYNNEI. The CDR3 is CASIEDRVGHEQYF. The CDR3 DNA follows: TGTGCCAGCATAGAGGACAGGGTTGGCCACGAGCAGTACTTC.

The chain joins TRBV9 to TRBJ2-3; 11 positions agree with TRBD2. CDR1 SGDLS and CDR2 YYNGEE come from the germline V gene. With V trimmed by 4 bases and J by 2 bases, 9 bases remained unmatched. The CDR3 spans 17 residues. The CDR3 nucleotides are TGTGCCAGCAGCACTAGCGGGGGCCACGGCTTCACAGATACGCAGTATTTT. This gives the protein CASSTSGGHGFTDTQYF.

The rearrangement joins TRBV7-9 to TRBJ2-5; TRBD2 is a possible D gene (7 bases). V lost 5 bases and J 1 base, leaving 14 bases between the germline ends. CDR1 and CDR2 (germline): SEHNR, FQNEAQ (reference sequence). CDR3 length: 15 amino acids. Written as DNA, the CDR3 is TGTGCCAGCAGCCCCCTCGGGGGGCCCCAAGAGACCCAGTACTTC. Protein: CASSPLGGPQETQYF.

The chain combines TRBV7-2 with TRBJ1-1, with 9 bases that match TRBD1. Germline values: CDR1 SGHTA, CDR2 FQGNSA. This CDR3 is 13 amino acids long. V gave up 5 bases and J gave up 5 bases; unmatched junction bases: 3. The CDR3 is CASSGQGRTEAFF. CDR3 coding DNA: TGTGCCAGCAGCGGACAGGGGAGGACTGAAGCTTTCTTT.

CDR3 nucleotides: TGTGCCATCAGTGGGGTAGGCGGGGGGTCAAACTACAATGAGCAGTTCTTC. Translation: CAISGVGGGSNYNEQFF. This chain links TRBV10-3 with TRBJ2-1; 8 positions match TRBD2. The CDR3 extends over 17 amino acids. With V trimmed by 4 bases and J by 3 bases, 11 bases remained unmatched. Germline lookup yields CDR1 ENHRY and CDR2 SYGVKD.

V usage is TRBV27 and J usage is TRBJ2-4, with TRBD2 as a possible D gene (7 bases). The CDR3 is 16 residues long. Germline lookup yields CDR1 MNHEY and CDR2 SMNVEV (reference sequence). The germline V and J ends were trimmed by 1 base and 0 bases, with 10 bases remaining between them. The CDR3 reads CASSLLGGGAKNIQYF. CDR3 nucleotide sequence: TGTGCCAGCAGTTTATTGGGAGGGGGAGCCAAAAACATTCAGTACTTC.

This clone showed up just a few times. The chain carries TRBV6-5 and TRBJ2-1; the D gene is possibly TRBD1 (6 bases). Germline V CDR1 and CDR2: MNHEY, SVGAGI. This CDR3 contains 15 residues. With 8 bases removed from V and 1 base from J, the gap between germline ends came to 15 bases. The CDR3 reads CASGREDRSYNEQFF. In nucleotides, the CDR3 is TGTGCCAGCGGACGAGAGGACAGATCCTACAATGAGCAGTTCTTC.

The sample holds a few counts of this clone. The chain has TRBV4-2 and TRBJ2-3, with 9 bases lining up with TRBD1. The V gene's germline CDR1 is LGHNA and CDR2 YNFKEQ. This CDR3 region has 16 residues. Trimming cost V 0 bases and J 1 base; bases outside gene matches: 2. The CDR3 nucleotides are TGTGCCAGCAGCCAAGATTGGGACAGGGGCACAGATACGCAGTATTTT. Translating gives CASSQDWDRGTDTQYF.

This chain uses TRBV7-3 with TRBJ2-7; TRBD1 agrees at 9 bases. V dropped 5 bases and J dropped 5; count of bases not matched to a gene: 10. This CDR3 comprises 15 residues. Germline-derived CDR1 and CDR2 are SGHTA and FQGTGA. CDR3 amino acids: CASSLLGTGRNEQYF. CDR3 nucleotides: TGTGCCAGCAGCCTACTAGGGACAGGGCGGAACGAGCAGTACTTC.

This clone was seen only a few times. The genes are TRBV23-1 and TRBJ1-3, with D maybe TRBD1 (5 bases). TRBV23-1 qualifies as an ORF whose function is uncertain. V was clipped by 8 bases and J by 0 bases, with 20 bases between them. The CDR3 is 17 amino acids. The CDR3 DNA sequence: TGCGCCAGCTTTTGGGTTGGGTTCGGGGGCTCTGGAAACACCATATATTTT. The encoded protein is CASFWVGFGGSGNTIYF.

The chain has TRBV27 and TRBJ1-2; 9 bases map to TRBD1. J gave up 3 bases and V 8 bases, and 13 bases lay outside the gene matches. From germline, CDR1 is MNHEY and CDR2 SMNVEV (reference sequence). There are 16 residues in the CDR3. Here the CDR3 DNA reads TGTGCCAGCGCCAGCCTCCGGGACAGGGCGTACTATGGCTACACCTTC. Protein sequence: CASASLRDRAYYGYTF.

The CDR3 loop is CASSPMSSNSPLHF. CDR3 sequence (DNA): TGTGCCAGCTCACCAATGTCTAGTAATTCACCCCTCCACTTT. This chain links TRBV18 with TRBJ1-6, with no clear D. CDR1 is KGHSH, CDR2 LQKENI, per germline. The germline V and J ends were trimmed by 2 bases and 6 bases, with 8 bases remaining between them. CDR3 length: 14 amino acids.

V usage is TRBV4-1 and J usage is TRBJ2-2; TRBD2 matches at 8 bases. This CDR3 is built from 17 residues. V was clipped by 6 bases and J by 7 bases; unmatched bases: 16. The germline CDR1 and CDR2 sequences are MGHRA and YSYEKL. DNA for the CDR3: TGCGCCAGCAGATGGAGGGCGACGGGGGGGCAGGGCGGGGAGCTGTTTTTT. Protein product: CASRWRATGGQGGELFF.

The chain couples TRBV29-1 to TRBJ1-2; perhaps TRBD1 as D (6 bases). This CDR3 is built from 13 residues. The germline V gene encodes CDR1 SQVTM and CDR2 ANQGSEA. Trimming took off 4 bases at V and 1 base at J, with 10 bases between the two ends. Here the CDR3 reads CSVGGHLNYGYTF. As DNA, the CDR3 is TGCAGCGTTGGGGGACACCTTAACTATGGCTACACCTTC. Full variable domain (remainder filled in from reference TRBV29-1 and TRBJ1-2): SAVISQKPSRDICQRGTSLTIQCQVDSQVTMMFWYRQQPGQSLTLIATANQGSEATYESGFVIDKFPISRPNLTFSTLTVSNMSPEDSSIYLCSVGGHLNYGYTFGSGTRLTVV.

The chain employs TRBV14 and TRBJ1-2; TRBD1 might be the D (6 bases). CDR3 length: 16 residues. CDR1 SGHDN and CDR2 FVKESK come from the germline V gene. V lost 0 bases and J 0 bases, leaving 11 bases between the germline ends. CDR3: CASSQDHTGPNYGYTF. CDR3 coding DNA: TGTGCCAGCAGCCAAGATCATACAGGGCCTAACTATGGCTACACCTTC.

This clone turned up a few times. This chain links TRBV7-9 with TRBJ1-1, with a weak D call TRBD1 (6 bases). V lost 4 bases and J 3 bases, leaving 12 bases between the germline ends. There are 14 residues in the CDR3. Germline CDR1 SEHNR, CDR2 FQNEAQ (reference sequence). The CDR3 DNA reads as TGTGCCAGCAGCTCGCAGGGGTTCGACACTGAAGCTTTCTTT. Its translation: CASSSQGFDTEAFF.

V gene TRBV25-1 combines with J gene TRBJ1-5; weak D call: TRBD1 (5 bases). Germline V gene sequence: CDR1 MGHDK, CDR2 SYGVNS. V was trimmed by 0 bases and J by 6 bases, leaving 12 bases between them. The CDR3 length is 15 residues. CDR3 sequence reads: CASSEYNERGQPQHF. The CDR3 DNA follows: TGTGCCAGCAGTGAATATAACGAAAGGGGTCAGCCCCAGCATTTT.

This clone occurred a few times. V usage is TRBV6-5 and J usage is TRBJ1-2; unclear D gene. The CDR3 covers 14 residues. Trimming pared 0 bases from V and 4 bases from J, leaving 9 bases between. Germline CDR1 reads MNHEY; CDR2 reads SVGAGI. The CDR3 is CASSYSPGIYGYTF. In nucleotides, the CDR3 is TGTGCCAGCAGTTACTCCCCCGGGATCTATGGCTACACCTTC.

The chain joins TRBV7-3 to TRBJ1-1; D gene uncertain. CDR1 is SGHTA, CDR2 FQGTGA, per germline. The CDR3 has 13 residues. V was clipped by 2 bases and J by 5 bases, with 9 bases between them. The CDR3 region has the DNA TGTGCCAGCAGCTTAGGAGGCGGTACTGAAGCTTTCTTT. Translating it yields CASSLGGGTEAFF.

This sequence joins TRBV9 and TRBJ2-3; TRBD2 matches at 8 bases. V lost 4 bases and J lost 8; bases outside the gene matches: 12. CDR3 size: 15 residues. Germline V gives CDR1 SGDLS, CDR2 YYNGEE. The CDR3 DNA reads as TGTGCCAGCAGCCCACAAGCGGGGGCCCCGGGTACGCAGTATTTT. Its protein product is CASSPQAGAPGTQYF.

This clone was detected a few times. This chain links TRBV5-1 with TRBJ2-7, with 7 bases matching TRBD1. Germline V lookup: CDR1 SGHRS, CDR2 YFSETQ. J was trimmed by 7 bases and V by 4 bases; bases with no gene match: 11. This CDR3 has 14 residues. CDR3 DNA sequence: TGCGCCAGCAGCCTCTCAGGACAGGTTAGGGAGCAGTACTTC. It codes for CASSLSGQVREQYF.

The V and J genes are TRBV2 and TRBJ1-1, with a weak D call TRBD1 (6 bases). The germline gives CDR1 SNHLY, CDR2 FYNNEI. Trimming removed 6 bases from V and 0 bases from J, with 11 bases in between. The CDR3 runs to 14 residues. The chain's CDR3 is CASREDSLNTEAFF. The CDR3 nucleotides read TGTGCCAGCAGGGAGGACAGCTTGAACACTGAAGCTTTCTTT.

The chain links TRBV27 to TRBJ1-5; 7 positions agree with TRBD1. The germline V gene has CDR1 MNHEY and CDR2 SMNVEV (reference sequence). V trimming: 5 bases; J trimming: 2 bases; junction bases outside the gene matches: 9. The CDR3 contains 16 residues. The CDR3 nucleotides read TGTGCCAGCAGTGCCAGGGGGAATAACGGCAATCAGCCCCAGCATTTT. The encoded protein is CASSARGNNGNQPQHF.

This chain connects TRBV7-2 to TRBJ2-4; D perhaps matches TRBD2 (6 bases). V was pared by 2 bases and J by 5 bases, with 10 bases between. The CDR3 loop spans 14 amino acids. Germline V lookup: CDR1 SGHTA, CDR2 FQGNSA. CDR3 sequence (DNA): TGTGCCAGCAGCTTATTATCGGGGGAAAACATTCAGTACTTC. Translated: CASSLLSGENIQYF.